The source of this T cell receptor beta chain is a study of shared clonotypes between healthy human individuals. Original processing methods: Quality scores were absent from the junction-only immunoSEQ sequences, so filtering differed. Sequencing was performed with immunoSEQ multiplex PCR; in TCRdb, only in-frame clones are kept and a portion is missing. Clone size and the V and J calls come from that table; the DNA yielded D and trimming. The repertoire holds just over 2,000,000 clones, with approximately 95% as singletons. V was clipped by 2 bases and J by 5 bases, with 9 bases between them. The CDR3 has 13 residues. CDR1 and CDR2 from the germline V gene are MNHEY and SVGAGI.

The rearrangement joins TRBV6-5 to TRBJ1-2; D call uncertain. Sequencing input: naive CD4+ T cells sorted from blood. Subset reported: CD45RA+ positively selected. The receptor was isolated from a man aged 18 to 30 in good health. The CDR3 DNA reads TGTGCCAGCAGTTACGACGGAACGTATGGCTACACCTTC. It codes for CASSYDGTYGYTF.